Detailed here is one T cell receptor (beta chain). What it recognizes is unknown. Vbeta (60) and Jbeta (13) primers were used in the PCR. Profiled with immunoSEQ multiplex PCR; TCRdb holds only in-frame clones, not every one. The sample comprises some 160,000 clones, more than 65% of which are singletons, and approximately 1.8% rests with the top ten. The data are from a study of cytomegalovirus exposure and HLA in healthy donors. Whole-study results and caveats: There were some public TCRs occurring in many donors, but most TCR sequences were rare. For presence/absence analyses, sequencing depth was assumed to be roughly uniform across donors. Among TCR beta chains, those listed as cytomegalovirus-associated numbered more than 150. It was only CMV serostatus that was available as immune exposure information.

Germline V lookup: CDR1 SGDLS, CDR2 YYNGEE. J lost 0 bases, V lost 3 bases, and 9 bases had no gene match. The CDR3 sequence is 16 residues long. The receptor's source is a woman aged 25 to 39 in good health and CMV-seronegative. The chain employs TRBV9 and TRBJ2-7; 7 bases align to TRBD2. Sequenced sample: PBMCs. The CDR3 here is CASSATLAQSSYEQYF. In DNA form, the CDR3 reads TGTGCCAGCAGCGCCACACTAGCGCAGAGCTCCTACGAGCAGTACTTC.